This record covers a single T cell receptor (beta chain). Its binding antigen is unknown. Base quality data are lacking; no much larger clone is found one base away. This sample stems from a study of blood T cell repertoires in COVID-19 (dated by TCRdb to about 2020). As for the study more broadly: Collaborator samples came from the United States, Italy and Spain and covered acute and convalescent phases of COVID-19. The prospective study material was composed of cDNA or gDNA derived from T cells, B-cell-depleted T cells, or PBMCs. The dataset comprised deeply sampled blood TCRbeta repertoires from subjects exposed to, actively infected with, or recovered from COVID-19. A freely available public database, intended as a resource for researchers studying the immune response to SARS-CoV-2, is where the repertoires were released. Samples were obtained from the ongoing ImmuneRACE study (first 160 participants) and from about 1,300 subjects provided by 6 global collaborators. Sample metadata almost always included a de-identified subject ID, COVID-19 status, age in years and sex. HLA class I and class II types, where available, came from metadata supplied by the sample provider rather than from assay-based typing. What the authors observed across the whole study: The quantity of clinical and demographic metadata differed by source and by participant and was supplied without curation.

The collaborating institutions used their own protocols to collect whole blood in K2EDTA tubes. Collaborator samples were shipped for TCRbeta analysis as frozen whole blood, isolated PBMCs, or DNA extracted from either sample type. CDR1 and CDR2 (SGDLS, YYNGEE) derive from the germline V gene. Measured from the cysteine to the phenylalanine, the CDR3 is 14 residues long. Only the CDR3 DNA stays, 42 bases, in frame from base 1. V drops 4 bases and J drops 5 bases, leaving 15 bases in between. TCRbeta CDR3 regions were amplified from genomic DNA using the immunoSEQ Assay, a bias-controlled multiplex PCR. The authors processed their data as follows. The number of nucleated cells in each sample was estimated by amplification of reference gene primers within the assay. To quantify the absolute abundance of each unique TCRbeta CDR3 rearrangement, sequence reads were collapsed and filtered. For each sample, productive Simpson clonality was calculated by taking the square root of Simpson's diversity index across productive rearrangements. TCRdb limited this immuneACCESS table to in-frame rearrangements with V and J called. A share of clones is missing; checked studies link under half to unresolved V genes, and the rest is unexplained. D and trimming were read from the DNA, whereas the V and J calls and clone size are those reported in that table. The sample has under 80,000 clones on record, roughly 91% of them singletons. Together, the top ten hold approximately 15% of the sample.

This TCR was recovered from an older man with active or convalescent COVID-19. Sequenced: peripheral blood. The chain couples TRBV9 to TRBJ2-5; TRBD2 is a possible D gene, resting on 6 matching bases. The CDR3: CASSQRLGSETQYF. The base sequence is TGTGCCAGCAGCCAACGACTAGGATCGGAGACCCAGTACTTC.